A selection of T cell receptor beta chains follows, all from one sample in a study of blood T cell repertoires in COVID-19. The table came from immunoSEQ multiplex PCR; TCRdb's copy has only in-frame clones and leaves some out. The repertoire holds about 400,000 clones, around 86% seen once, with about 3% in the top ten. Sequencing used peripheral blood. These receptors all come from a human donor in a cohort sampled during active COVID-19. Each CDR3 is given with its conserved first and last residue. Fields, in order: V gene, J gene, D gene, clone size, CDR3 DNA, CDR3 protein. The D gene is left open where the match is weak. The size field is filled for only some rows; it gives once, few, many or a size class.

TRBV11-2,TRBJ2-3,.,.,TGTGCCAGCAGCCCCGGGAGTTTACGTACGCAGTATTTT,CASSPGSLRTQYF
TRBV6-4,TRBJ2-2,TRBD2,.,TGTGCCAGCCGCACTAGCGGAGATACCGGGGAGCTGTTTTTT,CASRTSGDTGELFF
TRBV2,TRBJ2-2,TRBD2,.,TGTGCCAGCAGTGATGGGTTCGACACTTCTAGCGGGAGGGTTCACACCGGGGAGCTGTTTTTT,CASSDGFDTSSGRVHTGELFF
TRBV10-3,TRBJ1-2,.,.,TGTGCCATCAGTGAGTCGCCGGTTCTTTCTAACTATGGCTACACCTTC,CAISESPVLSNYGYTF
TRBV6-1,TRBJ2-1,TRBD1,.,TGTGCCAGCAGTGAAATTCGTCGCAGGGGGCTTAATGAGCAGTTCTTC,CASSEIRRRGLNEQFF
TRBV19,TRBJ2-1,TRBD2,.,TGTGCCAGTAGTCCACTGACTAGCGGGAGAGTCCATGAGCAGTTCTTC,CASSPLTSGRVHEQFF
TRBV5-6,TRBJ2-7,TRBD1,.,TGTGCCAGCAGCTTGTGGGGACAGGGGAAGTACTTC,CASSLWGQGKYF
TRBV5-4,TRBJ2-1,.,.,TGTGCCAGCAGCTTGGTGGGAGGAAGGGCCCATGAGCAGTTCTTC,CASSLVGGRAHEQFF
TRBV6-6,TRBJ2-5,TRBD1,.,TGTGCCACCCCGGGGACAGACAGAACCCAAGAGACCCAGTACTTC,CATPGTDRTQETQYF
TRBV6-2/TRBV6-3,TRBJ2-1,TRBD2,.,TGTGCCAGCAGTCTCCCTAGCGGGAACAATGAGCAGTTCTTC,CASSLPSGNNEQFF
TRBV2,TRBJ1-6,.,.,TGTGCCAGCAGGGGGGGTTCCTATAATTCACCCCTCCACTTT,CASRGGSYNSPLHF
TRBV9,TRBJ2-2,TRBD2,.,TGTGCCAGCAGCGTAGACCGGGGTAGCGGGAGCACCGGGGAGCTGTTTTTT,CASSVDRGSGSTGELFF
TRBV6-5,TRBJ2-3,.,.,TGTGCCAGCAGTCGCGGGACTTCTAGCACAGATACGCAGTATTTT,CASSRGTSSTDTQYF
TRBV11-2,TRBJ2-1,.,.,TGTGCCAGCAGCTTAATGGGGCGACACGATGGGCAGTTCTTC,CASSLMGRHDGQFF
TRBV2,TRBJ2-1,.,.,TGTGCCAGCAGTGAAGAGCGAATTAGCTCCTACAATGAGCAGTTCTTC,CASSEERISSYNEQFF
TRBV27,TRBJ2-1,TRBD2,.,TGTGCCAGCAGTTTATCACTAGCGGTTTACAATGAGCAGTTCTTC,CASSLSLAVYNEQFF
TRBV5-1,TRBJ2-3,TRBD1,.,TGCGCCAGCAGCAGCTTCGGGTCGGGACAGTACACAGATACGCAGTATTTT,CASSSFGSGQYTDTQYF
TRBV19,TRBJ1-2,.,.,TGTGCCAGTAGTATTTTTGGCAGGTATAACTATGGCTACACCTTC,CASSIFGRYNYGYTF
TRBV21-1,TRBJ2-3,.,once,TGTGCCAGCAGCAAAGATAGCAGCGGGAGGGCCGGGCAGTATTTT,CASSKDSSGRAGQYF
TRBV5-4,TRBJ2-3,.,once,TGTGCCAGCACGCACAAACAGGGAGGGCCGGATACGCAGTATTTT,CASTHKQGGPDTQYF
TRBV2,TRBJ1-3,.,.,TGTGCCAGCAGTGAAAGGAGTCCGGGAAACACCATATATTTT,CASSERSPGNTIYF
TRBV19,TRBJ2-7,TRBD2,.,TGTGCCAGTAGTCCCCAGGGAGGGGACGAGCAGTACTTC,CASSPQGGDEQYF
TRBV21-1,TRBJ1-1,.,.,TGTGCCAGCACCCCTCAGGGGCCCCGTCCCTTT,CASTPQGPRPF
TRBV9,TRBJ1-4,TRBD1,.,TGTGCCAGCAGCGCGGGACAGTCCCCCGGGGGTGAAAAACTGTTTTTT,CASSAGQSPGGEKLFF
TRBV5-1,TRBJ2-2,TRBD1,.,TGCGCCAGCAGCCCGCGACAGGGGGCAACCGGGGAGCTGTTTTTT,CASSPRQGATGELFF
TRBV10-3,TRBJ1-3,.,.,TGTGCCATCAGTGAGGGGGATGGACTCAGCTCTGGAAACACCATATATTTT,CAISEGDGLSSGNTIYF
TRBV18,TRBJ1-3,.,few,TGTGCCAGCTCACCAGGGCAGTCCTACTCTGGAAACACCATATATTTT,CASSPGQSYSGNTIYF
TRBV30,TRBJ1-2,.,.,TGTGCCTGGAGTACGTCGGGACACGGAGGCTACACCTTC,CAWSTSGHGGYTF
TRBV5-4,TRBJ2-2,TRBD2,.,TGTGCCAGCAGCCCCCAGCGGGGGGGCGTTGAAATCGGGGAGCTGTTTTTT,CASSPQRGGVEIGELFF
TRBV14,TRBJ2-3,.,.,TGTGCCAGCAGCCGAGGTAGTAGCGGCACAGATACGCAGTATTTT,CASSRGSSGTDTQYF
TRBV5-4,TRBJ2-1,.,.,TGTGCCAGCAGCTATGGACTATACAATGAGCAGTTCTTC,CASSYGLYNEQFF
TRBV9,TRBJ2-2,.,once,TGTGCCAGCAGCCCAGACAGGAGGAACACCGGGGAGCTGTTTTTT,CASSPDRRNTGELFF
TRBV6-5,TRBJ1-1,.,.,TGTGCCAGCAGCCTTAGGAGGAACACTGAAGCTTTCTTT,CASSLRRNTEAFF
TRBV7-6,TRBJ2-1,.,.,TGTGCCAGCAGCTTAGTCTCTCGCGGGGGCCCCTACAATGAGCAGTTCTTC,CASSLVSRGGPYNEQFF
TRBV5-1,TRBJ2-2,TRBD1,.,TGCGCCAGCAGCCCCCGCTGGGGACAGAAGAACACCGGGGAGCTGTTTTTT,CASSPRWGQKNTGELFF
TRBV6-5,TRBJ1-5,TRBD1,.,TGTGCCAGCAGAACAGGGGGCCAGCCCCAGCATTTT,CASRTGGQPQHF
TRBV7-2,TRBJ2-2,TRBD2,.,TGTGCCAGCAGCCCCGGGGGAGCGGGAGGGCCGACGGCCGGGGAGCTGTTTTTT,CASSPGGAGGPTAGELFF
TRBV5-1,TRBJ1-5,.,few,TGCGCCAGCAGCCATCCCACAGGGCCCAATCAGCCCCAGCATTTT,CASSHPTGPNQPQHF